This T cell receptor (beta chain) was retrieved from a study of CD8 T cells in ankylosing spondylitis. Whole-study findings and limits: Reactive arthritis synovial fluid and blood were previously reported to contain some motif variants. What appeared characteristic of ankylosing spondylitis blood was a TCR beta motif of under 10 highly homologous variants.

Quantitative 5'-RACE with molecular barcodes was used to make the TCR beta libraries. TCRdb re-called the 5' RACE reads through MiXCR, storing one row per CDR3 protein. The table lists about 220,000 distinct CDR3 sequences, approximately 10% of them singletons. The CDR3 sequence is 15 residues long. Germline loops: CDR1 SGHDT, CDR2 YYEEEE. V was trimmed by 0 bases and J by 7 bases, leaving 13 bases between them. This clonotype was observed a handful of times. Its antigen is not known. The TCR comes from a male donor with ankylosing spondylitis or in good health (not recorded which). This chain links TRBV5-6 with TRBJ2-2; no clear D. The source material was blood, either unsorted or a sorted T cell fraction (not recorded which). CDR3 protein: CASSLALRRDGELFF. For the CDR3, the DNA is TGTGCCAGCAGCTTGGCCCTCCGGAGAGACGGGGAGCTGTTTTTT.